A single sample gave rise to the 21 T cell receptor beta chains below, sequenced in a study of blood T cells in healthy people across ages (dated by TCRdb to between 2014 and 2017). Library creation used 5' RACE. The listed sequencing device is Illumina HiSeq 2500. The second PCR ran for roughly 7 to 11 cycles and used a J-beta primer mix along with a sample-barcoded 5' primer. In-frame beta chains were kept once TCRdb had trimmed the public reads at Q25 with fastp and called clones with MiXCR. Each entry is one CDR3 protein sequence, shown with its most common DNA and genes. This sample is represented by approximately 800,000 distinct CDR3 sequences; 45% to 70% of them were singletons. About 26% of the sample belongs to the ten largest clones. Sequencing was performed on blood. The receptors shown here come from a man in his forties in good health.

This clonotype came up many times. The chain uses TRBV18 and TRBJ2-5, with D uncertain. CDR1 KGHSH and CDR2 LQKENI come from the germline V gene. V was shortened by 2 bases and J by 1 base, with 2 bases between the two germline ends. The CDR3 loop spans 12 amino acids. The chain's CDR3 is CASSPSQETQYF. The CDR3 DNA follows: TGTGCCAGCTCACCATCCCAAGAGACCCAGTACTTC.

The chain carries TRBV25-1 and TRBJ2-1; D might be TRBD2 (5 bases). CDR1 MGHDK and CDR2 SYGVNS come from the germline V gene. Trimming cost V 6 bases and J 6 bases, with 12 bases left between them. The CDR3 loop spans 13 amino acids. The DNA for the CDR3 is TGTGCCAGCAGGACTACCGTGGGCAATGAGCAGTTCTTC. This gives the protein CASRTTVGNEQFF.

The chain links TRBV11-3 to TRBJ2-5, with D possibly being TRBD2 (5 bases). The CDR3 has 15 amino acids. The ends were cut back, 4 bases at V and 5 bases at J, with 17 bases in the middle. The germline V gene has CDR1 SGHNT and CDR2 YENEEA. The CDR3 DNA follows: TGTGCCAGCAGCTCTCAACCTACTAGTTATGAGACCCAGTACTTC. Residues: CASSSQPTSYETQYF.

This sequence joins TRBV12-5 and TRBJ2-1; 7 bases agree with TRBD1. Germline loops: CDR1 LGHNT, CDR2 FRNRAP. CDR3 length equals 17 residues. Losses at the gene ends were 1 base for V and 1 base for J; bases not matched to a gene: 7. The CDR3 reads CASGLAARGHSYNEQFF. Here the CDR3 DNA reads TGTGCTAGTGGTTTGGCTGCGAGGGGGCATTCCTACAATGAGCAGTTCTTC.

The rearrangement uses TRBV6-5 and TRBJ2-7, with D hard to call. Trimming shortened V by 3 bases and J by 2 bases, and 17 bases separated the two germline ends. Germline V gene data show CDR1 as MNHEY and CDR2 as SVGAGI. This CDR3 contains 16 residues. The CDR3 region has the DNA TGTGCCAGCAGTTATAGCTGGGTTGCCACGGCCTACGAGCAGTACTTC. Its protein is CASSYSWVATAYEQYF.

The V and J genes are TRBV10-3 and TRBJ2-7, with D perhaps TRBD2 (6 bases). V shed 10 bases and J shed 5 bases, with 21 bases lying between them. Germline V lookup: CDR1 ENHRY, CDR2 SYGVKD. There are 14 residues in the CDR3. CDR3 nucleotide sequence: TGTGCCACTAATCTAGGCTCCGGCGGGAACGAGCAGTACTTC. It is translated as CATNLGSGGNEQYF.

This chain joins TRBV5-4 and TRBJ2-3, with D tentatively TRBD2 (7 bases). Trimming pared 4 bases from V and 9 bases from J, leaving 21 bases between. CDR3 length: 15 residues. CDR1 and CDR2 (germline): SGHNT, YYREEE (reference sequence). The CDR3: CASSPAGTPGGTQYF. CDR3 sequence (DNA): TGTGCCAGCAGCCCCGCCGGGACACCGGGGGGCACGCAGTATTTT.

This chain joins TRBV2 and TRBJ1-5, with D possibly being TRBD1 (6 bases). V lost 6 bases and J 0 bases, leaving 12 bases between the germline ends. The germline V gene encodes CDR1 SNHLY and CDR2 FYNNEI. This CDR3 comprises 15 residues. CDR3 region: CASRGGSYSNQPQHF. CDR3 DNA sequence: TGTGCCAGCAGAGGGGGGAGCTATAGCAATCAGCCCCAGCATTTT.

The rearrangement joins TRBV5-1 to TRBJ2-5; the D is unclear. The J call is in doubt because the DNA end fits TRBJ2-7 better. The CDR3 runs 15 residues. Per the germline V gene, CDR1 is SGHRS and CDR2 is YFSETQ. The CDR3 DNA sequence: TGCGCCAGCAGCCCGCAACCCGGCGGAACCTACGAGCAGTACTTC. Amino acid sequence: CASSPQPGGTYEQYF.

This clonotype has a handful of counts. J is TRBJ2-7 and V is TRBV10-3; D unclear. V was cut by 6 bases and J by 5 bases, with 8 bases left in between. Germline V gives CDR1 ENHRY, CDR2 SYGVKD. The length of the CDR3 is 11 residues. CDR3: CAIREVNEQYF. The CDR3 coding sequence is TGTGCCATCAGGGAAGTGAACGAGCAGTACTTC.

The V call is TRBV7-2, the J call TRBJ2-3, with D perhaps given as TRBD1 or TRBD2 (5 bases each). Germline V gene data show CDR1 as SGHTA and CDR2 as FQGNSA. Trimming took 5 bases from V and 6 from J, leaving 15 bases between them. The CDR3 has 14 residues. CDR3 in DNA: TGTGCCAGCAGCGCTGAGGGACGGGCGGATACGCAGTATTTT. Encoded protein: CASSAEGRADTQYF. Variable domain in full (rest from reference TRBV7-2 and TRBJ2-3): GAGVSQSPSNKVTEKGKDVELRCDPISGHTALYWYRQSLGQGLEFLIYFQGNSAPDKSGLPSDRFSAERTGGSVSTLTIQRTQQEDSAVYLCASSAEGRADTQYFGPGTRLTVL.

This chain connects TRBV7-9 to TRBJ2-3; D tentatively reads TRBD1 or TRBD2 (5 bases each). V lost 5 bases and J 3 bases, leaving 18 bases between the germline ends. CDR1 is SEHNR and CDR2 is FQNEAQ in the germline V gene (reference sequence). The CDR3 extends over 16 amino acids. The CDR3 DNA reads as TGTGCCAGCAGCCCCCAGTCGGGACGCACTACAGATACGCAGTATTTT. Protein sequence: CASSPQSGRTTDTQYF.

The chain recombines TRBV28 with TRBJ1-2; D is uncertain. This CDR3 region has 13 residues. Between the trimmed V and J ends, which lost 7 bases and 4 bases, there was a span of 13 bases. Looked up from germline, CDR1 is MDHEN and CDR2 is SYDVKM. Here the CDR3 DNA reads TGTGCCAGCACCCCTCGGAGGGTCTATGGCTACACCTTC. This encodes CASTPRRVYGYTF.

The chain carries TRBV19 and TRBJ2-3; 11 bases are a match to TRBD2. Looked up from germline, CDR1 is LNHDA and CDR2 is SQIVND (reference sequence). There are 15 residues in the CDR3. V shed 5 bases and J 5 bases; nucleotides not matched to a gene: 6. DNA for the CDR3: TGTGCCAGTAGTCCACTAGCGGGAGTGGTAGATACGCAGTATTTT. Translating gives CASSPLAGVVDTQYF.

The table lists this clonotype with a few counts. This sequence joins TRBV4-3 and TRBJ2-6; D perhaps matches TRBD2 (5 bases). This CDR3 comprises 19 residues. Trimming took 0 bases from V and 0 from J, leaving 15 bases between them. Germline CDR1 and CDR2: LGHNA and YSLEER. DNA for the CDR3: TGCGCCAGCAGCCAAGATCCGGCTAGCACAAGCTCTGGGGCCAACGTCCTGACTTTC. Amino acid sequence: CASSQDPASTSSGANVLTF.

Written as DNA, the CDR3 is TGTGCCAGCAGTGTATCTACTTGGACAGATAACTATGGCTACACCTTC. Its translation is CASSVSTWTDNYGYTF. The chain carries TRBV2 and TRBJ1-2; TRBD1 is a possible D gene (6 bases). The V gene lost 4 bases and the J gene lost 1 base, with 16 bases spanning the gap. The germline V gene has CDR1 SNHLY and CDR2 FYNNEI. The CDR3 has 16 residues.

This chain links TRBV2 with TRBJ2-2; 8 bases line up with TRBD1. From germline, CDR1 is SNHLY and CDR2 FYNNEI. The CDR3 has 13 residues. The junction had 4 bases not matched to a gene; V was cut back by 8 bases and J by 5 bases. CDR3 in amino acids: CASPDRGTGELFF. The CDR3 DNA sequence: TGTGCCAGCCCCGACAGGGGTACCGGGGAGCTGTTTTTT.

This clonotype was recorded a few times. The chain links TRBV28 to TRBJ2-7; no clear D. The CDR3 spans 15 residues. In germline, CDR1 is MDHEN, CDR2 SYDVKM. V gave up 8 bases and J gave up 0 bases, with 17 bases separating them. The CDR3 region is CASSRQTQGSYEQYF. The CDR3 nucleotides are TGTGCCAGCTCAAGGCAAACGCAAGGCTCCTACGAGCAGTACTTC.

Written as DNA, the CDR3 is TGTGCTAGCGGGACTACAGGGGCAGATACGCAGTATTTT. Protein: CASGTTGADTQYF. The V gene is TRBV12-5, the J gene TRBJ2-3; perhaps D is TRBD1 or TRBD2 (7 bases each). The V and J ends lost 9 bases and 4 bases respectively, with 14 bases between them. The CDR3 sequence is 13 residues long. The germline V gene encodes CDR1 LGHNT and CDR2 FRNRAP.

The chain links TRBV27 to TRBJ2-6; no reliable D call. Per the germline V gene, CDR1 is MNHEY and CDR2 is SMNVEV (reference sequence). Trimming removed 4 bases from V and 0 bases from J, with 10 bases in between. The CDR3 length is 16 residues. CDR3 protein: CASSSPRVSGANVLTF. In DNA, the CDR3 is TGTGCCAGCAGTTCCCCCCGAGTCTCTGGGGCCAACGTCCTGACTTTC.

This rearrangement joins TRBV4-3 to TRBJ1-6; TRBD1 agrees at 10 bases. The CDR3 sequence is 15 residues long. V was pared by 5 bases and J by 5 bases, with 3 bases of the junction left unmatched. Germline CDR1 and CDR2: LGHNA and YSLEER. In nucleotides, the CDR3 is TGCGCCAGCAGCTCGGGGACAGGGGATAATTCACCCCTCCACTTT. Translated, it gives CASSSGTGDNSPLHF.